These 27 T cell receptor beta chains originate from one sample sequenced in a study of blood T cells in healthy people across ages. It was with a sample-barcoded 5' primer and a J-beta primer mix that a second PCR of roughly 6 to 12 cycles was run. TCRdb re-called the 5' RACE reads through MiXCR, storing one row per CDR3 protein. This sample carries hundreds of thousands of distinct CDR3 sequences, 45% to 50% of them seen once, and the ten largest clones take approximately 32%. Sequenced input: blood. These receptors originate from a woman aged 55-70 years in good health.

V usage is TRBV20-1 and J usage is TRBJ1-5, with unresolved D. Germline assignment: CDR1 DFQATT and CDR2 SNEGSKA (reference sequence). There are 12 residues in the CDR3. The V end was cut by 4 bases, the J end by 0 bases, with 4 bases between. The CDR3 nucleotides read TGCAGTGCTACGGGTAGCAATCAGCCCCAGCATTTT. Translating it yields CSATGSNQPQHF.

V and J are TRBV20-1 and TRBJ2-7; 9 bases match TRBD1. J was trimmed by 4 bases and V by 5 bases; bases with no gene match: 9. Germline CDR1 is DFQATT and CDR2 is SNEGSKA (reference sequence). The CDR3 runs 14 residues. Here the CDR3 reads CSAVADRGSYEQYF. CDR3 bases: TGCAGTGCTGTAGCGGACAGGGGTAGTTACGAGCAGTACTTC.

This chain uses TRBV28 with TRBJ1-2; perhaps TRBD1 as D (5 bases). The CDR3 is made up of 12 amino acids. Germline CDR1 is MDHEN and CDR2 is SYDVKM. Trimming shortened V by 9 bases and J by 1 base, and 9 bases separated the two germline ends. The CDR3: CASVRVNYGYTF. The CDR3 bases are TGTGCCAGTGTCAGGGTTAACTATGGCTACACCTTC.

This clonotype occurred a few times. V gene TRBV29-1 combines with J gene TRBJ1-2; TRBD1 aligns across 7 bases. Germline V CDR1 and CDR2: SQVTM, ANQGSEA. With V trimmed by 5 bases and J by 0 bases, 6 bases remained unmatched. This CDR3 is 14 amino acids long. The CDR3 reads CSVSPGTANYGYTF. The DNA of the CDR3 is TGCAGCGTTAGTCCCGGGACAGCTAACTATGGCTACACCTTC.

This clonotype appeared a few times. The rearrangement uses TRBV6-2 or TRBV6-3 and TRBJ2-1, with TRBD2 matching over 7 bases. In germline, CDR1 is MNHEY, CDR2 SVGEGT. The CDR3 has 17 residues. J was trimmed by 0 bases and V by 2 bases; bases with no gene match: 7. The CDR3: CASSYVLAAPSYNEQFF. The DNA of the CDR3 is TGTGCCAGCAGTTACGTCCTAGCGGCGCCCTCCTACAATGAGCAGTTCTTC.

This clonotype was picked up many times. The chain carries TRBV7-6 and TRBJ2-1; TRBD2 matches at 10 bases. This CDR3 contains 16 residues. J lost 8 bases, V lost 1 base, and 8 bases had no gene match. Germline V gene sequence: CDR1 SGHVS, CDR2 FNYEAQ. The CDR3 loop reads CASSLGASGSGYEQFF. DNA for the CDR3: TGTGCCAGCAGCTTAGGGGCTAGCGGGAGTGGGTATGAGCAGTTCTTC.

The rearrangement links TRBV6-4 to TRBJ2-3; TRBD2 agrees at 9 bases. The CDR3 runs to 16 residues. The germline V gene has CDR1 MRHNA and CDR2 SNTAGT. The V and J ends lost 0 bases and 5 bases, in that order; junction bases with no gene match: 6. Here the CDR3 DNA reads TGTGCCAGCAGTGACTCGCCTAGCGGGGTGGGAGATACGCAGTATTTT. Protein: CASSDSPSGVGDTQYF.

This chain connects TRBV20-1 to TRBJ1-1; D gene uncertain. This CDR3 contains 14 residues. The germline V gene encodes CDR1 DFQATT and CDR2 SNEGSKA (reference sequence). Trimming took off 6 bases at V and 7 bases at J, with 21 bases between the two ends. This CDR3 reads CSAIHGSMPREAFF. The CDR3 DNA reads TGCAGTGCCATTCACGGGTCTATGCCTCGTGAAGCTTTCTTT.

The gene calls are TRBV28 and TRBJ2-6; TRBD2 might be the D (7 bases). Germline V gene sequence: CDR1 MDHEN, CDR2 SYDVKM. This CDR3 is built from 16 residues. The ends were cut back, 2 bases at V and 0 bases at J, with 8 bases in the middle. The CDR3, as DNA: TGTGCCAGCAGTTTAGCGGGGGCCTCTGGGGCCAACGTCCTGACTTTC. Its protein product is CASSLAGASGANVLTF.

V gene TRBV20-1 combines with J gene TRBJ2-7; TRBD2 agrees at 11 bases. Germline V gives CDR1 DFQATT, CDR2 SNEGSKA (reference sequence). Losses at the gene ends were 3 bases for V and 4 bases for J; bases not matched to a gene: 8. This CDR3 is 15 amino acids long. Written as DNA, the CDR3 is TGCAGTGCTAGTGATCGACTAGCGGGAATTTACGAGCAGTACTTC. Its translation: CSASDRLAGIYEQYF.

This clonotype was seen a handful of times. V and J are TRBV28 and TRBJ2-7; 13 bases match TRBD2. V shed 6 bases and J 1 base; nucleotides not matched to a gene: 6. The CDR3 contains 16 residues. Germline values: CDR1 MDHEN, CDR2 SYDVKM. CDR3 amino acids: CASSPGTSGASYEQYF. CDR3 sequence (DNA): TGTGCCAGCAGCCCCGGGACTAGCGGGGCTTCCTACGAGCAGTACTTC.

This chain links TRBV4-3 with TRBJ1-2; 7 bases match TRBD1. The CDR3 totals 15 residues. V gave up 0 bases and J gave up 2 bases; unmatched junction bases: 3. Germline CDR1 is LGHNA and CDR2 is YSLEER. Written as DNA, the CDR3 is TGCGCCAGCAGCCAAGAGGGACAGATAAACTATGGCTACACCTTC. This translates into CASSQEGQINYGYTF.

CDR3 sequence reads: CSAPPQGETQYF. DNA of the CDR3: TGCAGTGCTCCCCCACAGGGTGAGACCCAGTACTTC. The chain couples TRBV20-1 to TRBJ2-5, with D possibly TRBD1 on 6 matching bases. This CDR3 is 12 amino acids long. With 5 bases removed from V and 5 bases from J, the gap between germline ends came to 12 bases. Germline V lookup: CDR1 DFQATT, CDR2 SNEGSKA (reference sequence).

The chain carries TRBV10-3 and TRBJ2-7; D perhaps matches TRBD2 (5 bases). Between the trimmed V and J ends, which lost 6 bases and 0 bases, there was a span of 9 bases. Germline V lookup: CDR1 ENHRY, CDR2 SYGVKD. The CDR3 loop spans 13 amino acids. The CDR3: CAIRDGISYEQYF. Here the CDR3 DNA reads TGTGCCATCAGGGACGGGATCTCCTACGAGCAGTACTTC.

A few counts support this clonotype. The chain links TRBV20-1 to TRBJ2-1, with 10 positions matching TRBD2. Per the germline V gene, CDR1 is DFQATT and CDR2 is SNEGSKA (reference sequence). J gave up 2 bases and V 6 bases, and 4 bases lay outside the gene matches. This CDR3 region has 14 residues. CDR3 protein: CSAITSGAYNEQFF. Here the CDR3 DNA reads TGCAGTGCAATAACTAGCGGGGCCTACAATGAGCAGTTCTTC.

The V and J genes are TRBV29-1 and TRBJ2-5, with a tentative D call TRBD2 (5 bases). From germline, CDR1 is SQVTM and CDR2 ANQGSEA. This CDR3 is 12 amino acids long. V dropped 3 bases and J dropped 3 bases, with 8 bases sitting between them. CDR3 protein: CSVEDWEETQYF. As DNA, the CDR3 is TGCAGCGTTGAGGACTGGGAAGAGACCCAGTACTTC.

This clonotype was seen a single time. CDR3 sequence: CASSFSGGSPYNEQFF. The CDR3 nucleotides are TGCGCCAGCAGCTTTTCCGGCGGGAGCCCATACAATGAGCAGTTCTTC. The rearrangement uses TRBV5-1 and TRBJ2-1, with 7 bases matching TRBD2. The CDR3 covers 16 residues. Germline V CDR1 and CDR2: SGHRS, YFSETQ. With 2 bases clipped from V and 4 bases from J, the junction kept 9 bases outside the gene matches.

The CDR3 reads CASSYLGLVTDTQYF. Here the CDR3 DNA reads TGTGCCAGCAGTTACCTTGGACTAGTCACAGATACGCAGTATTTT. The chain uses TRBV6-2 or TRBV6-3 and TRBJ2-3; 7 nucleotides align to TRBD2. This CDR3 contains 15 residues. The ends lost 2 bases at V and 2 bases at J; junction bases unmatched: 4. Germline V CDR1 and CDR2: MNHEY, SVGEGT.

This clonotype was seen a handful of times. DNA of the CDR3: TGTGCCAGCAGTCCCCTCAGGGGGCCCAACTATGGCTACACCTTC. Protein sequence: CASSPLRGPNYGYTF. The V and J genes are TRBV28 and TRBJ1-2; 8 bases are shared with TRBD1. Trimming at V came to 5 bases and at J to 2 bases, leaving 7 bases not matched to a gene. Germline V gene sequence: CDR1 MDHEN, CDR2 SYDVKM. The length of the CDR3 is 15 residues.

The genes are TRBV7-8 and TRBJ2-5; D ambiguous. Germline V gives CDR1 SGHVS, CDR2 FQNEAQ. The CDR3 is 13 amino acids. The V and J ends lost 5 bases and 1 base respectively, with 8 bases between them. CDR3 in amino acids: CASSLEPQETQYF. The CDR3 nucleotides read TGTGCCAGCAGCCTAGAACCCCAAGAGACCCAGTACTTC.

This rearrangement joins TRBV6-4 to TRBJ2-7; D unclear. This CDR3 spans 15 amino acids. CDR1 and CDR2 from the germline V gene are MRHNA and SNTAGT. The germline V and J ends were trimmed by 4 bases and 2 bases, with 15 bases remaining between them. CDR3 sequence reads: CASSGPKTVPYEQYF. The CDR3 region has the DNA TGTGCCAGCAGTGGCCCCAAGACGGTCCCCTACGAGCAGTACTTC.

The chain recombines TRBV2 with TRBJ2-7; 11 bases are a match to TRBD2. The CDR3 is made up of 15 amino acids. Losses at the gene ends were 4 bases for V and 0 bases for J; bases not matched to a gene: 2. Per germline, CDR1 SNHLY and CDR2 FYNNEI. The CDR3, as DNA: TGTGCCAGCAGTGGCACTAGCGGGGGCTCCTACGAGCAGTACTTC. It codes for CASSGTSGGSYEQYF. Full variable domain (rest looked up from reference TRBV2 and TRBJ2-7): EPEVTQTPSHQVTQMGQEVILRCVPISNHLYFYWYRQILGQKVEFLVSFYNNEISEKSEIFDDQFSVERPDGSNFTLKIRSTKLEDSAMYFCASSGTSGGSYEQYFGPGTRLTVT.

This rearrangement joins TRBV20-1 to TRBJ2-1, with 7 bases that match TRBD2. CDR1 is DFQATT and CDR2 is SNEGSKA in the germline V gene (reference sequence). This CDR3 contains 11 residues. The V and J ends lost 7 bases and 8 bases, in that order; junction bases with no gene match: 5. CDR3 sequence: CSGRGVDEQFF. The CDR3 DNA follows: TGCAGTGGACGGGGGGTAGATGAGCAGTTCTTC.

The chain joins TRBV7-9 to TRBJ1-1; a possible D gene is TRBD1 (5 bases). With 6 bases removed from V and 7 bases from J, the gap between germline ends came to 9 bases. The CDR3 covers 11 residues. CDR1 and CDR2 (germline): SEHNR, FQNEAQ (reference sequence). Written as DNA, the CDR3 is TGTGCCAGCAGGAGGCAGGGTGAAGCTTTCTTT. As protein: CASRRQGEAFF. Combining the CDR3 with reference TRBV7-9 and TRBJ1-1 gives the whole variable domain DTGVSQNPRHKITKRGQNVTFRCDPISEHNRLYWYRQTLGQGPEFLTYFQNEAQLEKSRLLSDRFSAERPKGSFSTLEIQRTEQGDSAMYLCASRRQGEAFFGQGTRLTVV.

This clonotype was counted between two and nine times. In DNA, the CDR3 is TGTGCCAGCAGTTTCAAGCCGAACACTGAAGCTTTCTTT. It is translated as CASSFKPNTEAFF. V is TRBV28 and J is TRBJ1-1; no firm D call. This CDR3 is 13 amino acids long. Germline V gene lookup returns CDR1 MDHEN and CDR2 SYDVKM. Trimming pared 3 bases from V and 1 base from J, leaving 6 bases between.

This clonotype was detected ten times or more. This chain connects TRBV29-1 to TRBJ2-7; TRBD1 agrees at 7 bases. The CDR3 spans 13 residues. V lost 6 bases, J lost 2 bases, and 7 bases stayed unmatched. Germline V CDR1 and CDR2: SQVTM, ANQGSEA. CDR3 sequence reads: CSVPGDSAYEQYF. The CDR3 bases are TGCAGCGTCCCAGGGGACAGCGCCTACGAGCAGTACTTC.

This rearrangement joins TRBV20-1 to TRBJ2-7; no clear D gene. The CDR3 runs to 15 residues. Trimming stripped 2 bases from V and 3 bases from J, with 17 bases between. Germline CDR1 is DFQATT and CDR2 is SNEGSKA (reference sequence). CDR3 sequence: CSARSLAVSNYEQYF. The CDR3 bases are TGCAGTGCTAGATCACTGGCAGTTTCCAACTACGAGCAGTACTTC.